This TCR beta chain was recorded in a study of CD4 T cells in relation to SARS-CoV-2 and coronaviruses. This CDR3 region has 14 residues. Germline lookup yields CDR1 SEHNR and CDR2 FQNEAQ (reference sequence). Trimming took off 5 bases at V and 0 bases at J, with 8 bases between the two ends. Regarding this clone: What it binds is unknown.

CD4+ T cells from unexposed donors were obtained before the COVID-19 pandemic (2011-2018). CD4+ T cells were isolated from the cells after roughly 11 days of culture. Method: immunoSEQ multiplex PCR; TCRdb's copy keeps in-frame clones and lacks some. Counted here are about 21,000 clones, around 76% occurring once; the ten biggest clones make up around 16%. The rearrangement links TRBV7-9 to TRBJ1-3; the D is unclear. The sample comprised CD4+ T cells from PBMCs, cultured in vitro. The receptor comes from a human donor in good health. The CDR3 region has the DNA TGTGCCAGCAGCGGGATCTTCTCTGGAAACACCATATATTTT. This sequence encodes CASSGIFSGNTIYF.